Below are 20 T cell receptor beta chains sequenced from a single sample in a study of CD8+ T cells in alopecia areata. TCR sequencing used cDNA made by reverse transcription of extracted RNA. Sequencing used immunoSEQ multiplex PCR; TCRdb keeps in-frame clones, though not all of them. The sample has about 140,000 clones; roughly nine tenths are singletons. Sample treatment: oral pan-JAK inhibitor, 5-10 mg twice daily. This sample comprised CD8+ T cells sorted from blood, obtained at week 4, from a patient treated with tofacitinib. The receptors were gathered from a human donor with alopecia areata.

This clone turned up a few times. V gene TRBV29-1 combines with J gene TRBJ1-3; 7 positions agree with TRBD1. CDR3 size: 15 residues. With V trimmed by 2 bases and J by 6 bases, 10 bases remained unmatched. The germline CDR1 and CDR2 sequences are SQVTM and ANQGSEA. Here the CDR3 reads CSVELGRQGENTIYF. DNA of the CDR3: TGCAGCGTTGAACTCGGAAGGCAGGGGGAAAACACCATATATTTT.

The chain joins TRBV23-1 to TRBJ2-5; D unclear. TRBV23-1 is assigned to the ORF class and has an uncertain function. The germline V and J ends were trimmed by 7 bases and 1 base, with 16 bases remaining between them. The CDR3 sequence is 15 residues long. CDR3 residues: CASTYLWGFQETQYF. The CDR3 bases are TGCGCCAGCACCTATTTGTGGGGTTTCCAAGAGACCCAGTACTTC.

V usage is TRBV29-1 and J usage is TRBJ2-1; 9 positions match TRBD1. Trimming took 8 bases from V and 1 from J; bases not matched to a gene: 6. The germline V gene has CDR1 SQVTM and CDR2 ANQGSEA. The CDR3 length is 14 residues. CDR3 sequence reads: CSSEQGASYNEQFF. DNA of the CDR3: TGCAGCTCCGAACAGGGGGCTTCCTACAATGAGCAGTTCTTC.

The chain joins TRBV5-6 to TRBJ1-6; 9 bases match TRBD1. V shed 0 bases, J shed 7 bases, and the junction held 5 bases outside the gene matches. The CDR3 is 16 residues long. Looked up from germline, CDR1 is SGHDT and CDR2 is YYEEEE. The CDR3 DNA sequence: TGTGCCAGCAGCTTGGGAGTCGGACAGGGGAATTCACCCCTCCACTTT. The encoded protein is CASSLGVGQGNSPLHF.

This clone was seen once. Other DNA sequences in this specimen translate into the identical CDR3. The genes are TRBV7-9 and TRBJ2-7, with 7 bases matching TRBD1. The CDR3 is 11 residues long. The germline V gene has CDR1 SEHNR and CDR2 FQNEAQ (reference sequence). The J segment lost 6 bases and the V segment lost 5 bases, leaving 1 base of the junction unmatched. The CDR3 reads CASSPGGEQYF. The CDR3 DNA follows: TGTGCCAGCAGCCCAGGGGGCGAGCAGTACTTC.

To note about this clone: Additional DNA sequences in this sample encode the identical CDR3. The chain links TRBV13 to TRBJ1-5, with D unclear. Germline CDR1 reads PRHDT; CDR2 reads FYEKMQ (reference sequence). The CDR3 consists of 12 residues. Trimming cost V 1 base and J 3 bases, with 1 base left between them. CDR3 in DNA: TGTGCCAGCAGCTTAGACAATCAGCCCCAGCATTTT. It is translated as CASSLDNQPQHF.

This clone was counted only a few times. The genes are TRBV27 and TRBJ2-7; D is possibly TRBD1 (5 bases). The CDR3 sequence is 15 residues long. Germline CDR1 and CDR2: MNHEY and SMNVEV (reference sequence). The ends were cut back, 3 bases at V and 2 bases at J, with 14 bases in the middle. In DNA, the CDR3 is TGTGCCAGCAGTTTTCAGGGTCCGATGGCCTACGAGCAGTACTTC. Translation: CASSFQGPMAYEQYF.

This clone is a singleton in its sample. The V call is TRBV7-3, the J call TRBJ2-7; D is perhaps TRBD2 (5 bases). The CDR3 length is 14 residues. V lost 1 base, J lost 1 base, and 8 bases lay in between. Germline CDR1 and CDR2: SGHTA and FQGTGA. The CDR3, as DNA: TGTGCCAGCAGCTTAATTTCGGGATCCTACGAGCAGTACTTC. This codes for CASSLISGSYEQYF.

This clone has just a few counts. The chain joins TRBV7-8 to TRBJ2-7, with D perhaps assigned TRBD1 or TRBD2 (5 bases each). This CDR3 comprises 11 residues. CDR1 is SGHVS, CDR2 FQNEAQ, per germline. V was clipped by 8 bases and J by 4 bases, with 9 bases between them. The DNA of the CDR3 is TGTGCCAGCGGGACGAAATACGAGCAGTACTTC. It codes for CASGTKYEQYF.

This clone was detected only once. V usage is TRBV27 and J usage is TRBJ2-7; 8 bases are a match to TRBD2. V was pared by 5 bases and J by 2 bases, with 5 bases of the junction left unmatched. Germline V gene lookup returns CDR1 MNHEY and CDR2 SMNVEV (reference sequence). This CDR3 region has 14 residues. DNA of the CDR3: TGTGCCAGCAGTCATTCCGGGAGGGCCTACGAGCAGTACTTC. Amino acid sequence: CASSHSGRAYEQYF.

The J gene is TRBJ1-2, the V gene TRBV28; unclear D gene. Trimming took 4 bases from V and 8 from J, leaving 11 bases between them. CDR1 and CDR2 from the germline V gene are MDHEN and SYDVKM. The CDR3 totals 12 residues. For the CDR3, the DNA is TGTGCCAGCAGTTACCCCTCCGGAGGCTACACCTTC. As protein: CASSYPSGGYTF.

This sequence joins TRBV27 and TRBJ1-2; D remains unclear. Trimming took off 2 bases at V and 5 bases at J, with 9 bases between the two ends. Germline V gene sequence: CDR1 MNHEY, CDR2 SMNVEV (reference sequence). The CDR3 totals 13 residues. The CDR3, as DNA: TGTGCCAGCAGTTTAGCCGGAGGGTATGGCTACACCTTC. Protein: CASSLAGGYGYTF.

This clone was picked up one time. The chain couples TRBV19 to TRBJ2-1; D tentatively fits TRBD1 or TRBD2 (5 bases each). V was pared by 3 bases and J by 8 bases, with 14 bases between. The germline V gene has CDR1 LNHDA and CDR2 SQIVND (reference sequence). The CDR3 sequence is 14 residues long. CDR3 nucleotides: TGTGCCAGTAGTATCCAGGGAAGTAGCGATGAGCAGTTCTTC. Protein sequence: CASSIQGSSDEQFF.

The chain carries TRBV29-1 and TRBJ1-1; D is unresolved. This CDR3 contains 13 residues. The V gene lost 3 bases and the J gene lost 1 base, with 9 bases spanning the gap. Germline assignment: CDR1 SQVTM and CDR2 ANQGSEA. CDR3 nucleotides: TGCAGCGTTGATCATAATACGAACACTGAAGCTTTCTTT. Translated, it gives CSVDHNTNTEAFF.

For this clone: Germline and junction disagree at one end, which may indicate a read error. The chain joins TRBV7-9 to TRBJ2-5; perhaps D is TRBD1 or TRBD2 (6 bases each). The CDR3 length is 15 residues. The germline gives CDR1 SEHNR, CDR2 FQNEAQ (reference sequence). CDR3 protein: CASSSRDRGQEAQYF. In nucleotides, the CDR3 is TGTGCCAGCAGCTCCAGGGATCGGGGGCAAGAGGCCCAGTACTTC.

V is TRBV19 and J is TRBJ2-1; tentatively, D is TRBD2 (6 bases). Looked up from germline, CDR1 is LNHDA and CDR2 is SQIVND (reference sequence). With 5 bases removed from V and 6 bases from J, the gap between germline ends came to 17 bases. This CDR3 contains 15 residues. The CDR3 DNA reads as TGTGCCAGTAGTGGCTGGGACTTCTCCCTCAATGAGCAGTTCTTC. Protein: CASSGWDFSLNEQFF.

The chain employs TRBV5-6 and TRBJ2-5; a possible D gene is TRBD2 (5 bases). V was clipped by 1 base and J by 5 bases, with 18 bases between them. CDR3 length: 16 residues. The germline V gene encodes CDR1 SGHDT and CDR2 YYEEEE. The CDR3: CASSLREGLVYETQYF. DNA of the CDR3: TGTGCCAGCAGCTTGCGTGAGGGCCTTGTTTATGAGACCCAGTACTTC.

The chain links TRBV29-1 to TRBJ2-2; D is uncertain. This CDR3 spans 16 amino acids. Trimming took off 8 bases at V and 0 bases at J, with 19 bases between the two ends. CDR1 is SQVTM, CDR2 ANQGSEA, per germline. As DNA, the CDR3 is TGCAGCCCTCTCCATTATGCCAGAACGAACACCGGGGAGCTGTTTTTT. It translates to CSPLHYARTNTGELFF.

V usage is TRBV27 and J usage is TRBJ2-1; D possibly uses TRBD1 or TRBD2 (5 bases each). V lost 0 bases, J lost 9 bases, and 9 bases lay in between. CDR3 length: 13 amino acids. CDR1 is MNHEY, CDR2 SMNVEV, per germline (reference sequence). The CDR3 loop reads CASSLSGVGEQFF. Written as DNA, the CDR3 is TGTGCCAGCAGTTTATCGGGGGTGGGTGAGCAGTTCTTC.

CDR3 coding DNA: TGCAGCGTTATAGGGGGGGCCATGAACACTGAAGCTTTCTTT. It translates to CSVIGGAMNTEAFF. V is TRBV29-1 and J is TRBJ1-1, with TRBD1 as a possible D gene (6 bases). V was shortened by 5 bases and J by 0 bases, with 13 bases between the two germline ends. Germline V CDR1 and CDR2: SQVTM, ANQGSEA. The CDR3 length is 14 residues.